This T cell receptor (beta chain) was identified during a study of cytomegalovirus exposure and HLA in healthy donors. The wider study: Of the donors genotyped, 300 to 500 in all, around 77% fell in the Caucasian-associated ancestry cluster.

Study-wide results and limits: V- and J-gene trimming of TCR beta was linked (in a later analysis) to a missense DCLRE1C variant.

As regards this clone: Its antigen is not known.

Use of 60 Vbeta and 13 Jbeta primers characterized the PCR. TCRdb's copy holds only in-frame clones and misses some; the assay was immunoSEQ multiplex PCR. The sample lists approximately 100,000 clones, roughly 85% occurring once. Germline V CDR1 and CDR2: SGHRS, YFSETQ. The CDR3 runs to 14 residues. V was trimmed by 2 bases and J by 7 bases, leaving 16 bases between them. Sample: PBMCs. This clonotype was obtained from a woman in her forties in good health and CMV-seronegative. The chain uses TRBV5-1 and TRBJ2-7, with D maybe TRBD2 (7 bases). The DNA for the CDR3 is TGCGCCAGCAGCTTTACAGGGAGGGGAAAAGAGCAGTACTTC. Protein: CASSFTGRGKEQYF. Filled out from reference TRBV5-1 and TRBJ2-7, the complete variable domain reads KAGVTQTPRYLIKTRGQQVTLSCSPISGHRSVSWYQQTPGQGLQFLFEYFSETQRNKGNFPGRFSGRQFSNSRSEMNVSTLELGDSALYLCASSFTGRGKEQYFGPGTRLTVT.